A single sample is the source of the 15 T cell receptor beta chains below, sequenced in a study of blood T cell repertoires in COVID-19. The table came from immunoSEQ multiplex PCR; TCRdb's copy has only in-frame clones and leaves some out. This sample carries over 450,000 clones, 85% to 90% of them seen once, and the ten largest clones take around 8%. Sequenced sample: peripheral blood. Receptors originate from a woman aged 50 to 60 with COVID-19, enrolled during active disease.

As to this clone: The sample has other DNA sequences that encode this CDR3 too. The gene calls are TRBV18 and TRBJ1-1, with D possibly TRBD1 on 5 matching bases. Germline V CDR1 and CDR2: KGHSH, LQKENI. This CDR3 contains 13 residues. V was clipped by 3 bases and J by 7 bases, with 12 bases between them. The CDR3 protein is CASSPRSGGEAFF. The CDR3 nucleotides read TGTGCCAGCTCACCGCGTTCCGGGGGTGAAGCTTTCTTT.

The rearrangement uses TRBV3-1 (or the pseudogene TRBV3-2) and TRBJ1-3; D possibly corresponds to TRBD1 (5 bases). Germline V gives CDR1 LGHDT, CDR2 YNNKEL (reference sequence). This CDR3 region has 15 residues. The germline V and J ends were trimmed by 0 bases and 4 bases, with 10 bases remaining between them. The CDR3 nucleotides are TGTGCCAGCAGCCAAGAGGGCAGGGAAGGAAACACCATATATTTT. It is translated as CASSQEGREGNTIYF.

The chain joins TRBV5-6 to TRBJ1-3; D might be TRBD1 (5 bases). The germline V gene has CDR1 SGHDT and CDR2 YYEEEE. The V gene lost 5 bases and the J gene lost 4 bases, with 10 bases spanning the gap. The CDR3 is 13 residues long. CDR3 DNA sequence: TGTGCCAGCAGTTTGAGACAGGGAAACACCATATATTTT. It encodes CASSLRQGNTIYF.

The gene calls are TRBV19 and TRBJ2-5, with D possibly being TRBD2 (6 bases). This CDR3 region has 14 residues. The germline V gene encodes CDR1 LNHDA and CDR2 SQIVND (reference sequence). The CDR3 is CAFRDGGPPRTQYF. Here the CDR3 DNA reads TGTGCTTTTCGGGACGGGGGACCGCCCCGGACCCAGTACTTC.

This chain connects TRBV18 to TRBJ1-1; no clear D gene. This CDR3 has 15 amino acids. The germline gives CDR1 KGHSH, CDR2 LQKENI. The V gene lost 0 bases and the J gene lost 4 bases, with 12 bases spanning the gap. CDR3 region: CASSPPSSPGTEAFF. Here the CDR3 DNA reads TGTGCCAGCTCACCACCGAGTAGTCCTGGCACTGAAGCTTTCTTT. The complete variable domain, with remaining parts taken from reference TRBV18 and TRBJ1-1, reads NAGVMQNPRHLVRRRGQEARLRCSPMKGHSHVYWYRQLPEEGLKFMVYLQKENIIDESGMPKERFSAEFPKEGPSILRIQQVVRGDSAAYFCASSPPSSPGTEAFFGQGTRLTVV.

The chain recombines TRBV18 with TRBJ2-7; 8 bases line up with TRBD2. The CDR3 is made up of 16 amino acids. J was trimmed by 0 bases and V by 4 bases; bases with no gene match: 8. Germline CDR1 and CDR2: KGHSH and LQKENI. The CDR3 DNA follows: TGTGCCAGCTCACTAAGCGGGGGCCAAAGCTCCTACGAGCAGTACTTC. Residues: CASSLSGGQSSYEQYF.

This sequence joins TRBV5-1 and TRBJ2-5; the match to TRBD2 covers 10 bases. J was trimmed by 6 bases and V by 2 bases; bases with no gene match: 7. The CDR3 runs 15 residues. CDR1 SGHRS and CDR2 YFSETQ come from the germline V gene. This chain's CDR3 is CASSFERGGPKTQYF. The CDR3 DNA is TGCGCCAGCAGCTTTGAGCGGGGGGGCCCAAAGACCCAGTACTTC.

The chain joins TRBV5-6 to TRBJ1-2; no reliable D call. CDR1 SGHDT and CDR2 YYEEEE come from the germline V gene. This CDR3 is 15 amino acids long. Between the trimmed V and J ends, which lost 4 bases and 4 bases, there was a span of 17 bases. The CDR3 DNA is TGTGCCAGCAGCCCCGGAACCACAGTCCTCTATGGCTACACCTTC. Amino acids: CASSPGTTVLYGYTF.

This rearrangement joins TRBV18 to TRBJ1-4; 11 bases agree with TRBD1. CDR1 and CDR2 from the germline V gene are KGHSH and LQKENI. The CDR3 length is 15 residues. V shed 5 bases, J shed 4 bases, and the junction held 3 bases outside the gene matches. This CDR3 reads CASSTGQGVNEKLFF. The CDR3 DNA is TGTGCCAGCTCAACGGGACAGGGGGTTAATGAAAAACTGTTTTTT.

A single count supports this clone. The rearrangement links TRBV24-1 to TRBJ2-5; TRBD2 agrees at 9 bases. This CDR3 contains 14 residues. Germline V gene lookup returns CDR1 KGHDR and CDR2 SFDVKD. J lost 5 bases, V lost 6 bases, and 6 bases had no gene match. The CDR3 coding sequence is TGTGCCACCAGTTTGGCGGGGGGGCCTGAGACCCAGTACTTC. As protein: CATSLAGGPETQYF.

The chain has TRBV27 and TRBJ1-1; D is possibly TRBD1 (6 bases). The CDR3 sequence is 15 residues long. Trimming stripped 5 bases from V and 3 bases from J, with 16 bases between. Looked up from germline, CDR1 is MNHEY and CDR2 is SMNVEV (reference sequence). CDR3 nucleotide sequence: TGTGCCAGCAGTGGTACAGGGAAGGAAGACACTGAAGCTTTCTTT. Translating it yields CASSGTGKEDTEAFF.

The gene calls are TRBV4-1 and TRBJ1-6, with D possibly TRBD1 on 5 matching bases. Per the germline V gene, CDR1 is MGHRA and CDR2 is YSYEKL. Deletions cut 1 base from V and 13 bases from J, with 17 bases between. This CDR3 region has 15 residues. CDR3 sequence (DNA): TGCGCCAGCAGCCAAGCTGGGACTACAATGAGGCCCCTCCACTTT. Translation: CASSQAGTTMRPLHF.

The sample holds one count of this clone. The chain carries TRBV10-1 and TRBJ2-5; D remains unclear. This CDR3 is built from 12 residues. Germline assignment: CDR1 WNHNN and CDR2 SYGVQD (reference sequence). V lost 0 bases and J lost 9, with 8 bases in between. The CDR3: CASSESSAAQYF. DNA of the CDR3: TGCGCCAGCAGTGAGTCGAGCGCGGCCCAGTACTTC.

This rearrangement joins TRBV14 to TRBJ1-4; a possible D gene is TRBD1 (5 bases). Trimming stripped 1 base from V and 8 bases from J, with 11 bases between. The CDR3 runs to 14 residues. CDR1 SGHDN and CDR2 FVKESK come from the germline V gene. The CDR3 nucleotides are TGTGCCAGCAGCCAAGGGCAGGGTTACGAAAAACTGTTTTTT. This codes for CASSQGQGYEKLFF.

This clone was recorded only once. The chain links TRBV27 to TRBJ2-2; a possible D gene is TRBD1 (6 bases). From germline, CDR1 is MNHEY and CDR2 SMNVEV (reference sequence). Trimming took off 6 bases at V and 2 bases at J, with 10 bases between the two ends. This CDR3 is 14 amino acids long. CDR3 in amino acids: CASRQGFNTGELFF. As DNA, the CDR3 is TGTGCCAGCAGACAGGGATTTAACACCGGGGAGCTGTTTTTT.